The present entry profiles one T cell receptor (beta chain) with its context. This sample is part of a study of blood T cell repertoires in COVID-19. The CDR3 length is 15 residues. The V segment lost 3 bases and the J segment 1 base; nucleotides outside the gene matches: 2. CDR1 MNHNS and CDR2 SASEGT come from the germline V gene. How the authors handled the data: Estimated nucleated cell counts came from reference gene primer amplification. Assay: immunoSEQ multiplex PCR; the TCRdb copy retains only in-frame clones and omits some. That table gives V, J and clone size, and the DNA gave D and trimming. Of a few hundred thousand clones in the sample, about four fifths were seen once.

The sequence came from a man aged 30 to 39 who had recovered from COVID-19. The chain joins TRBV6-1 to TRBJ2-3, with 9 positions matching TRBD1. Sample: peripheral blood. CDR3: CASSDRTGGTDTQYF. The CDR3 bases are TGTGCCAGCAGTGATAGGACAGGGGGCACAGATACGCAGTATTTT.